This T cell receptor (beta chain) was obtained from a study of T cell repertoires in cytomegalovirus infection. Study summary: Epitope selection comprised recently identified HLA-C-restricted CMV epitopes and well-studied HLA-B-restricted CMV epitopes. Public signatures in TCR beta pointed to CMV infection and matching HLA type. Study-wide points: CMV carriers with the relevant HLA were identified by cumulative public TCR beta family frequency. HLA-C-restricted, CMV-specific TCR beta clonotypes were dominant ex vivo.

On this clonotype: Antigen: not known.

From the reads, TCRdb called clonotypes with MiXCR, one entry per CDR3 protein. This table holds about 890,000 distinct CDR3 sequences, around 32% found once. The germline V gene encodes CDR1 MNHNY and CDR2 SVGAGI (reference sequence). The CDR3 length is 13 residues. J gave up 6 bases and V 4 bases, and 5 bases lay outside the gene matches. V usage is TRBV6-6 and J usage is TRBJ1-2, with 7 positions matching TRBD1. The clonotype was recovered from a human donor in good health (CMV status not recorded). Some clones in this sample may be carry-over from other donors' samples. This specimen was cultured CD8+ T cells from PBMCs, taken from culture after CMV antigen stimulation. In DNA form, the CDR3 reads TGTGCCAGCAGTTCCACAGGGGTTGATGGCTACACCTTC. Protein product: CASSSTGVDGYTF.